The 17 T cell receptor beta chains given below trace back to one sample, sequenced in a study of blood T cell repertoires in COVID-19. Here immunoSEQ multiplex PCR was the method, and the copy in TCRdb shows in-frame clones only, minus some. The sample lists fewer than 100,000 clones, roughly four fifths occurring once. What was sequenced was peripheral blood. Receptors originate from a man between 45 and 60 years old with acute or convalescent COVID-19.

V usage is TRBV30 and J usage is TRBJ1-1; D remains ambiguous. The CDR3 totals 16 residues. The germline V gene encodes CDR1 GTSNPN and CDR2 SVGIG (reference sequence). V lost 3 bases and J 2 bases, leaving 19 bases between the germline ends. The CDR3 is CAWSVTEGHRNTEAFF. In nucleotides, the CDR3 is TGTGCCTGGAGCGTAACAGAGGGCCATAGAAACACTGAAGCTTTCTTT.

This chain connects TRBV10-3 to TRBJ1-2; the D is unclear. Trimming stripped 3 bases from V and 3 bases from J, with 14 bases between. CDR3 length equals 15 residues. Germline V gives CDR1 ENHRY, CDR2 SYGVKD. The chain's CDR3 is CAISESLTADYGYTF. CDR3 bases: TGTGCCATCAGTGAATCTTTAACAGCCGACTATGGCTACACCTTC.

The V gene is TRBV19, the J gene TRBJ1-6; the D is unclear. The CDR3 is 13 amino acids. V lost 10 bases, J lost 7 bases, and 14 bases lay in between. Germline CDR1 reads LNHDA; CDR2 reads SQIVND (reference sequence). The CDR3 sequence: CATGIRENSPLHF. Written as DNA, the CDR3 is TGTGCCACAGGAATAAGGGAGAATTCACCCCTCCACTTT.

In DNA, the CDR3 is TGCAGTGCCGGGACAGGGGAGCAGTTCTTC. Its translation is CSAGTGEQFF. The chain carries TRBV20-1 and TRBJ2-1, with 9 bases lining up with TRBD1. Germline V CDR1 and CDR2: DFQATT, SNEGSKA (reference sequence). Trimming removed 6 bases from V and 10 bases from J; junction bases left unmatched: 1. The length of the CDR3 is 10 residues.

The rearrangement joins TRBV18 to TRBJ2-1; 11 bases match TRBD2. CDR3 length equals 14 residues. Germline CDR1 reads KGHSH; CDR2 reads LQKENI. The trim removed 3 bases at V and 8 bases at J, leaving 3 bases unmatched. The CDR3 nucleotides read TGTGCCAGCTCACCCGGACTAGCGGGCTATGAGCAGTTCTTC. Encoded protein: CASSPGLAGYEQFF. The variable domain in full, completed from reference TRBV18 and TRBJ2-1, reads NAGVMQNPRHLVRRRGQEARLRCSPMKGHSHVYWYRQLPEEGLKFMVYLQKENIIDESGMPKERFSAEFPKEGPSILRIQQVVRGDSAAYFCASSPGLAGYEQFFGPGTRLTVL.

The chain carries TRBV19 and TRBJ1-5, with D hard to call. CDR3 length equals 14 residues. The V and J ends lost 8 bases and 6 bases respectively, with 17 bases between them. Germline CDR1 LNHDA, CDR2 SQIVND (reference sequence). The DNA of the CDR3 is TGTGCCAGTCACAAAGAACTAGGGTTTCAGCCCCAGCATTTT. Amino acid sequence: CASHKELGFQPQHF.

This sequence joins TRBV28 and TRBJ1-2; 9 nucleotides agree with TRBD1. The germline V gene has CDR1 MDHEN and CDR2 SYDVKM. The CDR3 is 15 amino acids. The trim removed 7 bases at V and 0 bases at J, leaving 6 bases unmatched. The CDR3 DNA follows: TGTGCCAGCACCCTGACAGGGGGAACTAACTATGGCTACACCTTC. Translation: CASTLTGGTNYGYTF.

The CDR3 is CASKQGADYEQYF. Written as DNA, the CDR3 is TGTGCCAGCAAACAGGGTGCGGATTACGAGCAGTACTTC. The J gene is TRBJ2-7, the V gene TRBV3-1 (or the pseudogene TRBV3-2); weak D call: TRBD1 (6 bases). Germline CDR1 LGHDT, CDR2 YNNKEL (reference sequence). With 7 bases removed from V and 4 bases from J, the gap between germline ends came to 14 bases. This CDR3 spans 13 amino acids.

The rearrangement joins TRBV7-9 to TRBJ2-5, with 12 bases lining up with TRBD2. CDR3 length equals 18 residues. V shed 5 bases and J 4 bases; nucleotides not matched to a gene: 14. CDR1 and CDR2 (germline): SEHNR, FQNEAQ (reference sequence). The CDR3 coding sequence is TGTGCCAGCAGCAAACTCCAGAGGACTAGCGGGAAGGCAGAGACCCAGTACTTC. Encoded protein: CASSKLQRTSGKAETQYF.

The genes are TRBV7-8 and TRBJ2-1, with a weak D call TRBD2 (6 bases). V gave up 1 base and J gave up 2 bases, with 12 bases separating them. The CDR3 consists of 16 residues. Germline values: CDR1 SGHVS, CDR2 FQNEAQ. CDR3 DNA: TGTGCCAGCAGCTTAGGGGGGGACTGGACCTACAATGAGCAGTTCTTC. Translating it yields CASSLGGDWTYNEQFF. The variable domain in full, completed from reference TRBV7-8 and TRBJ2-1, reads GAGVSQSPRYKVAKRGQDVALRCDPISGHVSLFWYQQALGQGPEFLTYFQNEAQLDKSGLPSDRFFAERPEGSVSTLKIQRTQQEDSAVYLCASSLGGDWTYNEQFFGPGTRLTVL.

The rearrangement uses TRBV5-6 and TRBJ2-6; D is perhaps TRBD2 (5 bases). Trimming cost V 6 bases and J 4 bases, with 14 bases left between them. This CDR3 contains 15 residues. CDR1 is SGHDT and CDR2 is YYEEEE in the germline V gene. CDR3 residues: CASTDEGPGANVLTF. The CDR3, as DNA: TGTGCCAGCACCGACGAGGGTCCCGGGGCCAACGTCCTGACTTTC.

The chain uses TRBV14 and TRBJ2-6; TRBD1 matches 7 bases. This CDR3 is built from 16 residues. Trimming cost V 2 bases and J 2 bases; bases outside gene matches: 3. From germline, CDR1 is SGHDN and CDR2 FVKESK. In DNA form, the CDR3 reads TGTGCCAGCAGCCAACAGACAGGGACTGGGGCCAACGTCCTGACTTTC. Translated, it gives CASSQQTGTGANVLTF.

The chain links TRBV5-5 to TRBJ1-4; 8 positions agree with TRBD1. CDR3 length: 15 amino acids. The trim removed 3 bases at V and 5 bases at J, leaving 6 bases unmatched. Germline loops: CDR1 SGHKS, CDR2 YYEKEE (reference sequence). In DNA, the CDR3 is TGTGCCAGCAGCTGGGGGACAGGACAGAATGAAAAACTGTTTTTT. Residues: CASSWGTGQNEKLFF.

This chain connects TRBV19 to TRBJ1-2; maybe TRBD1 (6 bases). Germline V gives CDR1 LNHDA, CDR2 SQIVND (reference sequence). Trimming shortened V by 2 bases and J by 7 bases, and 14 bases separated the two germline ends. CDR3 length equals 14 residues. For the CDR3, the DNA is TGTGCCAGTAGTATAAGGACAGCTTCGGGTGGCTACACCTTC. Amino acids: CASSIRTASGGYTF.

J is TRBJ2-2 and V is TRBV25-1; 9 bases match TRBD2. CDR3 length equals 14 residues. The V and J ends lost 6 bases and 1 base, in that order; junction bases with no gene match: 0. CDR1 MGHDK and CDR2 SYGVNS come from the germline V gene. This chain's CDR3 is CASRTSGNTGELFF. Here the CDR3 DNA reads TGTGCCAGCAGGACTAGCGGGAACACCGGGGAGCTGTTTTTT.

V and J are TRBV14 and TRBJ2-5; 9 bases align to TRBD1. CDR3 length: 19 residues. V lost 5 bases to trimming and J lost 4 bases; unmatched junction nucleotides: 20. Germline CDR1 SGHDN, CDR2 FVKESK. This chain's CDR3 is CASSSRPGQGPVFTETQYF. The CDR3 nucleotides read TGTGCCAGCAGCTCCCGGCCGGGACAGGGCCCCGTTTTTACAGAGACCCAGTACTTC.

This clone was counted only a few times. The chain employs TRBV7-3 and TRBJ1-5; D is unresolved. Trimming left V 4 bases short and J 7 bases short, with 11 bases between. The CDR3 has 13 amino acids. Germline V gene data show CDR1 as SGHTA and CDR2 as FQGTGA. CDR3 nucleotides: TGTGCCAGCAGCTCCACACGGGGACAGCCCCAGCATTTT. It encodes CASSSTRGQPQHF.